These 30 T cell receptor beta chains were all obtained from the same sample, sequenced in a study of blood T cell repertoires in COVID-19. Profiled with immunoSEQ multiplex PCR; TCRdb holds only in-frame clones, not every one. This table has over 350,000 clones, more than 75% appearing once. Input material: PBMCs or T cells enriched from blood (not recorded which). The receptor source for this set is a woman under 30 who had recovered from COVID-19.

This chain uses TRBV7-3 with TRBJ1-5, with D perhaps TRBD1 (6 bases). Trimming pared 5 bases from V and 3 bases from J, leaving 14 bases between. The CDR3 consists of 15 residues. Germline CDR1 reads SGHTA; CDR2 reads FQGTGA. The CDR3, as DNA: TGTGCCAGCAGCGAACCGGGACACTTCAATCAGCCCCAGCATTTT. Amino acids: CASSEPGHFNQPQHF.

V gene TRBV7-3 combines with J gene TRBJ2-2; 10 bases match TRBD1. CDR3 length: 14 residues. Trimming removed 3 bases from V and 6 bases from J; junction bases left unmatched: 1. CDR1 is SGHTA, CDR2 FQGTGA, per germline. The CDR3 nucleotides read TGTGCCAGCAGCTTGACAGGGGGCTCCGGGGAGCTGTTTTTT. This codes for CASSLTGGSGELFF.

This chain joins TRBV7-2 and TRBJ1-2, with D possibly being TRBD1 (6 bases). Deletions cut 1 base from V and 8 bases from J, with 14 bases between. In germline, CDR1 is SGHTA, CDR2 FQGNSA. The CDR3 covers 14 residues. In DNA, the CDR3 is TGTGCCAGCAGCTTAGGCGCAGGGGTAGGGGGCTACACCTTC. Protein sequence: CASSLGAGVGGYTF.

The genes are TRBV6-2 or TRBV6-3 and TRBJ1-5; D possibly corresponds to TRBD1 (6 bases). CDR3 length: 16 amino acids. V was clipped by 0 bases and J by 9 bases, with 18 bases between them. Germline CDR1 is MNHEY and CDR2 is SVGEGT. The CDR3 DNA is TGTGCCAGCAGTTACTCGTTGACAGGCCGCACTGGGCCCCAGCATTTT. Protein: CASSYSLTGRTGPQHF.

The V gene is TRBV6-5, the J gene TRBJ2-5, with TRBD2 matching over 8 bases. Germline-derived CDR1 and CDR2 are MNHEY and SVGAGI. After removal of 8 bases from V and 4 bases from J, the junction contained 9 bases not matched to a gene. This CDR3 comprises 14 residues. The CDR3 protein is CASARGGPGETQYF. The CDR3 DNA sequence: TGTGCCAGCGCCCGGGGGGGGCCGGGAGAGACCCAGTACTTC.

The chain uses TRBV2 and TRBJ1-2, with D perhaps TRBD1 (5 bases). Trimming stripped 1 base from V and 6 bases from J, with 15 bases between. The CDR3 covers 15 residues. Germline V CDR1 and CDR2: SNHLY, FYNNEI. DNA for the CDR3: TGTGCCAGCAGTGAAGGGGCAGGGATCATCGATGGCTACACCTTC. It yields the protein CASSEGAGIIDGYTF. The full variable domain, with the rest looked up from reference TRBV2 and TRBJ1-2, is EPEVTQTPSHQVTQMGQEVILRCVPISNHLYFYWYRQILGQKVEFLVSFYNNEISEKSEIFDDQFSVERPDGSNFTLKIRSTKLEDSAMYFCASSEGAGIIDGYTFGSGTRLTVV.

The CDR3 bases are TGTGCCAGCAGCCGACCCCCCGGGACAGACAATTCACCCCTCCACTTT. Protein sequence: CASSRPPGTDNSPLHF. The chain couples TRBV2 to TRBJ1-6; 7 positions agree with TRBD1. CDR1 is SNHLY and CDR2 is FYNNEI in the germline V gene. The trim removed 6 bases at V and 7 bases at J, leaving 12 bases unmatched. The CDR3 is 16 residues long.

This chain joins TRBV6-5 and TRBJ1-2, with a weak D call TRBD1 (6 bases). The V gene lost 2 bases and the J gene lost 2 bases, with 12 bases spanning the gap. Germline values: CDR1 MNHEY, CDR2 SVGAGI. This CDR3 is 15 amino acids long. Here the CDR3 DNA reads TGTGCCAGCAGTTACGAGCCCCAGGGGAACTATGGCTACACCTTC. Residues: CASSYEPQGNYGYTF.

V and J are TRBV5-1 and TRBJ1-3; a possible D gene is TRBD1 (5 bases). The V and J ends lost 4 bases and 0 bases respectively, with 14 bases between them. Germline CDR1 and CDR2: SGHRS and YFSETQ. The CDR3 runs to 16 residues. Here the CDR3 DNA reads TGCGCCAGCAGCCCGGCGGTGACAGACTCTGGAAACACCATATATTTT. This codes for CASSPAVTDSGNTIYF.

The chain links TRBV11-1 to TRBJ1-1, with TRBD1 matching 10 bases. In germline, CDR1 is SGHAT, CDR2 FQDESV (reference sequence). With V trimmed by 4 bases and J by 11 bases, 10 bases remained unmatched. The CDR3 is 14 amino acids. CDR3 DNA: TGTGCCAGCAGCTCAAGTAGCTCGGACAGGGGGGCTTTCTTT. It translates to CASSSSSSDRGAFF.

This chain uses TRBV7-3 with TRBJ2-6; a weak D match, TRBD1 (5 bases). This CDR3 is 17 amino acids long. Looked up from germline, CDR1 is SGHTA and CDR2 is FQGTGA. Trimming shortened V by 2 bases and J by 3 bases, and 14 bases separated the two germline ends. The CDR3: CASSLQGRSFGANVLTF. The CDR3 DNA reads as TGTGCCAGCAGCTTACAGGGAAGGAGCTTTGGGGCCAACGTCCTGACTTTC.

The chain recombines TRBV12-3 or TRBV12-4 with TRBJ2-5; D might be TRBD2 (5 bases). The CDR3 covers 13 residues. The V end lost 5 bases, the J end lost 1 base, and 8 bases lay between the germline ends. CDR3 DNA: TGTGCCAGCAGTATCCGGGGCCAAGAGACCCAGTACTTC. Translated, it gives CASSIRGQETQYF.

The chain uses TRBV19 and TRBJ1-2; weak D call: TRBD1 (5 bases). Trimming shortened V by 0 bases and J by 0 bases, and 17 bases separated the two germline ends. Germline V gives CDR1 LNHDA, CDR2 SQIVND (reference sequence). The CDR3 spans 18 residues. CDR3 residues: CASSIESGLPNTNYGYTF. As DNA, the CDR3 is TGTGCCAGTAGTATAGAATCGGGACTTCCTAACACTAACTATGGCTACACCTTC.

CDR3 region: CASSQGDAWGAGELFF. CDR3 DNA: TGTGCCAGCAGCCAAGGCGACGCTTGGGGGGCCGGGGAGCTGTTTTTT. The gene calls are TRBV4-2 and TRBJ2-2, with D possibly being TRBD2 (6 bases). The CDR3 has 16 amino acids. Trimming stripped 1 base from V and 6 bases from J, with 15 bases between. In germline, CDR1 is LGHNA, CDR2 YNFKEQ.

The chain joins TRBV5-1 to TRBJ2-5; 8 bases match TRBD2. With V trimmed by 0 bases and J by 5 bases, 6 bases remained unmatched. Germline values: CDR1 SGHRS, CDR2 YFSETQ. CDR3 length equals 15 residues. The chain's CDR3 is CASSLERTSSETQYF. CDR3 DNA: TGCGCCAGCAGCTTGGAACGGACTAGCTCGGAGACCCAGTACTTC.

The J gene is TRBJ2-7, the V gene TRBV12-3 or TRBV12-4; no definite D call. Trimming removed 2 bases from V and 2 bases from J, with 7 bases in between. The CDR3 covers 13 residues. The CDR3 DNA sequence: TGTGCCAGCAGTTTACAGATTACCTACGAGCAGTACTTC. This encodes CASSLQITYEQYF.

The chain carries TRBV4-3 and TRBJ1-1; TRBD1 is a possible D gene (5 bases). V lost 2 bases and J 0 bases, leaving 16 bases between the germline ends. The CDR3 spans 17 residues. The germline gives CDR1 LGHNA, CDR2 YSLEER. CDR3 DNA sequence: TGCGCCAGCAGCCAACATGGGGCATTGAGGTTGAACACTGAAGCTTTCTTT. Protein product: CASSQHGALRLNTEAFF.

The chain recombines TRBV7-9 with TRBJ1-2; 7 bases align to TRBD1. Germline V gene sequence: CDR1 SEHNR, CDR2 FQNEAQ (reference sequence). V lost 5 bases, J lost 7 bases, and 16 bases stayed unmatched. CDR3 size: 16 residues. This CDR3 reads CASSPRKGGATPGYTF. DNA of the CDR3: TGTGCCAGCAGCCCTAGGAAAGGGGGCGCCACCCCTGGCTACACCTTC.

This clone was counted a few times. CDR3 DNA: TGTGCCAGCAGTGAAGCCGGAGAGAACACTGAAGCTTTCTTT. Protein: CASSEAGENTEAFF. V usage is TRBV25-1 and J usage is TRBJ1-1, with D unclear. Germline CDR1 MGHDK, CDR2 SYGVNS. Between the trimmed V and J ends, which lost 2 bases and 1 base, there was a span of 8 bases. This CDR3 spans 14 amino acids.

The rearrangement joins TRBV4-1 to TRBJ2-5, with TRBD2 as a possible D gene (5 bases). The CDR3 runs to 15 residues. In germline, CDR1 is MGHRA, CDR2 YSYEKL. Trimming took off 4 bases at V and 0 bases at J, with 12 bases between the two ends. The CDR3 here is CASSRDYRDQETQYF. As DNA, the CDR3 is TGCGCCAGCAGCCGCGACTACAGAGACCAAGAGACCCAGTACTTC.

This chain connects TRBV4-2 to TRBJ1-1, with a possible D match to TRBD1 (5 bases). With 0 bases removed from V and 1 base from J, the gap between germline ends came to 9 bases. The CDR3 totals 15 residues. Germline V gene data show CDR1 as LGHNA and CDR2 as YNFKEQ. This CDR3 reads CASSQDRGWNTEAFF. CDR3 in DNA: TGTGCCAGCAGCCAAGACCGGGGGTGGAACACTGAAGCTTTCTTT.

The chain joins TRBV14 to TRBJ1-6; D possibly corresponds to TRBD1 (6 bases). V lost 0 bases and J 9 bases, leaving 12 bases between the germline ends. The CDR3 length is 15 residues. In germline, CDR1 is SGHDN, CDR2 FVKESK. The CDR3 region is CASSQEAGAISPLHF. CDR3 DNA: TGTGCCAGCAGCCAAGAGGCAGGGGCAATTTCACCCCTCCACTTT. The variable domain in full, completed from reference TRBV14 and TRBJ1-6, reads EAGVTQFPSHSVIEKGQTVTLRCDPISGHDNLYWYRRVMGKEIKFLLHFVKESKQDESGMPNNRFLAERTGGTYSTLKVQPAELEDSGVYFCASSQEAGAISPLHFGNGTRLTVT.

The chain has TRBV28 and TRBJ1-3; possible D gene TRBD1, 6 bases. Trimming left V 4 bases short and J 0 bases short, with 13 bases between. Germline V gene lookup returns CDR1 MDHEN and CDR2 SYDVKM. CDR3 size: 16 residues. In DNA form, the CDR3 reads TGTGCCAGCAGTTCCTACAGGGAGAGCTCTGGAAACACCATATATTTT. Its translation is CASSSYRESSGNTIYF.

V gene TRBV6-5 combines with J gene TRBJ2-3; 8 bases match TRBD2. Germline V gives CDR1 MNHEY, CDR2 SVGAGI. The V and J ends lost 2 bases and 4 bases, in that order; junction bases with no gene match: 8. This CDR3 contains 16 residues. The CDR3 region is CASSYDQTSVADTQYF. The CDR3 nucleotides read TGTGCCAGCAGTTACGATCAGACTAGCGTCGCAGATACGCAGTATTTT.

The V call is TRBV6-4, the J call TRBJ2-1; D is perhaps TRBD2 (5 bases). Germline CDR1 reads MRHNA; CDR2 reads SNTAGT. The V end lost 2 bases, the J end lost 10 bases, and 9 bases lay between the germline ends. The length of the CDR3 is 12 residues. CDR3 sequence reads: CASSDNGLEQFF. CDR3 in DNA: TGTGCCAGCAGTGACAATGGACTGGAGCAGTTCTTC.

This sequence joins TRBV30 and TRBJ1-1, with D perhaps matching TRBD1 (6 bases). CDR1 is GTSNPN and CDR2 is SVGIG in the germline V gene (reference sequence). CDR3 size: 15 residues. Deletions cut 0 bases from V and 0 bases from J, with 11 bases between. The CDR3 spells CAWSVRTVLNTEAFF. The CDR3 nucleotides are TGTGCCTGGAGTGTCCGGACAGTTTTGAACACTGAAGCTTTCTTT. Full variable domain (missing parts from reference TRBV30 and TRBJ1-1): SQTIHQWPATLVQPVGSPLSLECTVEGTSNPNLYWYRQAAGRGLQLLFYSVGIGQISSEVPQNLSASRPQDRQFILSSKKLLLSDSGFYLCAWSVRTVLNTEAFFGQGTRLTVV.

V and J are TRBV4-3 and TRBJ2-1; D is possibly TRBD2 (5 bases). CDR1 and CDR2 (germline): LGHNA, YSLEER. The CDR3 totals 17 residues. V lost 3 bases and J 0 bases, leaving 15 bases between the germline ends. The CDR3 loop reads CASSHDAGMSSYNEQFF. The CDR3 DNA reads as TGCGCCAGCAGCCATGACGCGGGCATGAGCTCCTACAATGAGCAGTTCTTC.

This chain joins TRBV7-9 and TRBJ2-5; a weak D match, TRBD2 (5 bases). Germline V lookup: CDR1 SEHNR, CDR2 FQNEAQ (reference sequence). The CDR3 is made up of 15 amino acids. V dropped 2 bases and J dropped 5 bases, with 15 bases sitting between them. This CDR3 reads CASSLSGPGGETQYF. In DNA form, the CDR3 reads TGTGCCAGCAGCTTATCCGGACCGGGCGGGGAGACCCAGTACTTC. Full variable domain (remainder filled in from reference TRBV7-9 and TRBJ2-5): DTGVSQNPRHKITKRGQNVTFRCDPISEHNRLYWYRQTLGQGPEFLTYFQNEAQLEKSRLLSDRFSAERPKGSFSTLEIQRTEQGDSAMYLCASSLSGPGGETQYFGPGTRLLVL.

The chain uses TRBV9 and TRBJ2-5; the D gene is possibly TRBD2 (7 bases). The V gene's germline CDR1 is SGDLS and CDR2 YYNGEE. Trimming cost V 0 bases and J 7 bases, with 22 bases left between them. The CDR3 runs 17 residues. CDR3 nucleotide sequence: TGTGCCAGCAGCGTAGCTACAGGAGGGGGGGGGCTCGGGACCCAGTACTTC. Protein: CASSVATGGGGLGTQYF.

V and J are TRBV28 and TRBJ1-5, with D unresolved. Deletions cut 3 bases from V and 6 bases from J, with 12 bases between. Germline V gene sequence: CDR1 MDHEN, CDR2 SYDVKM. The CDR3 consists of 14 residues. The CDR3 is CASSLEGSGQPQHF. CDR3 nucleotides: TGTGCCAGCAGTTTGGAAGGCAGCGGTCAGCCCCAGCATTTT.